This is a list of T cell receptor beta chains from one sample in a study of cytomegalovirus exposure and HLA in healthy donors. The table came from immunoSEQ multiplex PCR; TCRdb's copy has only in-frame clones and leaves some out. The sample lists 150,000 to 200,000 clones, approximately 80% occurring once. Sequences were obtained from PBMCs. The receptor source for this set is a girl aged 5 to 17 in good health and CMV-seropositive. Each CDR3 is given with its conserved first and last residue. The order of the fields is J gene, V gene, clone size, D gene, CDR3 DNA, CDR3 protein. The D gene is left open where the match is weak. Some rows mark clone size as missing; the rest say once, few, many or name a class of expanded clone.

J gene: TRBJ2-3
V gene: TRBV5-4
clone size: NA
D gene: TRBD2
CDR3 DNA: TGTGCCACCAAACTAGCGGGAGCTACAGATACGCAGTATTTT
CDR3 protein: CATKLAGATDTQYF

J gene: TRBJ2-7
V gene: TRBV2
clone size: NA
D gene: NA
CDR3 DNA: TGTGCCAGCAGTGATAGTTGGTCCAACGAGCAGTACTTC
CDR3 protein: CASSDSWSNEQYF

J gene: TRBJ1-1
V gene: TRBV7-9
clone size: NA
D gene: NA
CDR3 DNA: TGTGCCAGCAGCTTGACCCTAGAGGTGGCTGAAGCTTTCTTT
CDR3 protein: CASSLTLEVAEAFF

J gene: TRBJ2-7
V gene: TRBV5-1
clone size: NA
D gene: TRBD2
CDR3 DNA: TGCGCCAGCCGTCTAGCGGGAGAGGCCAACGAGCAGTACTTC
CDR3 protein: CASRLAGEANEQYF

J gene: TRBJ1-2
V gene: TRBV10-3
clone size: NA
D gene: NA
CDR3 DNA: TGTGCCATCAGTGAGGAGGGAGGCAGGGAGTATTACTATGGCTACACCTTC
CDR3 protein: CAISEEGGREYYYGYTF

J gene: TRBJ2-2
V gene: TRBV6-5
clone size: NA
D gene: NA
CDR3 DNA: TGTGCCAGCAGGGAGGGAACGAACACCGGGGAGCTGTTTTTT
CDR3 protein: CASREGTNTGELFF

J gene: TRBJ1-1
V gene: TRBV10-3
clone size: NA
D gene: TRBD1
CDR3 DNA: TGTGCCATCAGTGATCCAGGACAGGGTAACGAAGCTTTCTTT
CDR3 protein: CAISDPGQGNEAFF

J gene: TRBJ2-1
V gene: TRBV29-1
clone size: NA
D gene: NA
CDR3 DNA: TGCAGCGGGAGGAGTTACAATGAGCAGTTCTTC
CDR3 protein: CSGRSYNEQFF

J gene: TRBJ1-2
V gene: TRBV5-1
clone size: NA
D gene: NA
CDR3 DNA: TGCGCCAGCAGCTTGGGGGGCAGTTCCAATGGCTACACCTTC
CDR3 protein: CASSLGGSSNGYTF

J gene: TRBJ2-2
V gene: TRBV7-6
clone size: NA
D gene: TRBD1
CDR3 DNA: TGTGCCAGCAGCTTATTTGAAGGGGGCGTGACGGAGCTGTTTTTT
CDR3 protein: CASSLFEGGVTELFF

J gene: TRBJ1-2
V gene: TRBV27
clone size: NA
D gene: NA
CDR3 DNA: TGTGCCAGCAGTTTATCGATGGCAGGGTACTATGGCTACACCTTC
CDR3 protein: CASSLSMAGYYGYTF

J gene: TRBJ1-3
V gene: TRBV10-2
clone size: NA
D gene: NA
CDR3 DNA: TGCGCCAGCAGTGATCGACCCAGGGGAATCGGAAACACCATATATTTT
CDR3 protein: CASSDRPRGIGNTIYF

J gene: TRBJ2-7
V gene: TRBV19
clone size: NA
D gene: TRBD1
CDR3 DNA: TGTGCCAGTAGTATCGACAGGGGTTACGAGCAGTACTTC
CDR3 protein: CASSIDRGYEQYF

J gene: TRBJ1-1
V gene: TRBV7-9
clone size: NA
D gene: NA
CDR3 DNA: TGTGCCAGCAGCTTGTCTCAGGACACTGAAGCTTTCTTT
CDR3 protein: CASSLSQDTEAFF

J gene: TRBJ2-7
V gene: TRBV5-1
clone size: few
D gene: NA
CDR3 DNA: TGCGCCAGCAGCTTGGTGGCAGACGAGCAGTACTTC
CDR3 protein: CASSLVADEQYF

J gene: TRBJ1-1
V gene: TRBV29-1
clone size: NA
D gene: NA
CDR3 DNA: TGCAGCGTGGCCCTAGTGACTTCAAGGACTGAAGCTTTCTTT
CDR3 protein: CSVALVTSRTEAFF

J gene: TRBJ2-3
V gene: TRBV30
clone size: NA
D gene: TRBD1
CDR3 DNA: TGTGCCTGGAGCCGAAGGGACAGGGTTGCAGATACGCAGTATTTT
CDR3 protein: CAWSRRDRVADTQYF

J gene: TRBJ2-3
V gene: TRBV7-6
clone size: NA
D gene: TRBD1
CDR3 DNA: TGTGCCAGCAGCTCGGGACAGGGGTGGACAGATACGCAGTATTTT
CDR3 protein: CASSSGQGWTDTQYF

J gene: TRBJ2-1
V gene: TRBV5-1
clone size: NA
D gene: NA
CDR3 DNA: TGCGCCAGCAGCGGTATGACAGGCTACAATGAGCAGTTCTTC
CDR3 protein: CASSGMTGYNEQFF

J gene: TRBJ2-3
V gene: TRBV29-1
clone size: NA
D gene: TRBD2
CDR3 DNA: TGCAGCGTCTCCGGGACTAGCGGGAACACAGATACGCAGTATTTT
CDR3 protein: CSVSGTSGNTDTQYF

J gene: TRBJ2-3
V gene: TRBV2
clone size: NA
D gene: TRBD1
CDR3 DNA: TGTGCCAGCAGTTACGGACAGGGGTCAGATACGCAGTATTTT
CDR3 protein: CASSYGQGSDTQYF

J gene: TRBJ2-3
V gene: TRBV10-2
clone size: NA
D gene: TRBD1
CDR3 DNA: TGCGCCAGCAGTGAGTCGCGACAGGGCGTTACGCAGTATTTT
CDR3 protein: CASSESRQGVTQYF

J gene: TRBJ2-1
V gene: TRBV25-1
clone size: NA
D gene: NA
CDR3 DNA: TGTGCCAGCAGTCCTAGACTAAAGTCCTACAATGAGCAGTTCTTC
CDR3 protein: CASSPRLKSYNEQFF

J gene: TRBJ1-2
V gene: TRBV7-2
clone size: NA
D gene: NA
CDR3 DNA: TGTGCCAGCAGCGTCTCTATGGAGGCCTATGGCTACACCTTC
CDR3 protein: CASSVSMEAYGYTF

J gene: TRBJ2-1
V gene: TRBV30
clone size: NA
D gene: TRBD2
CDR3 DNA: TGTGCCTGGGGTGGGTTCAGCGGGAGCTCCTACAATGAGCAGTTCTTC
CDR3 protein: CAWGGFSGSSYNEQFF

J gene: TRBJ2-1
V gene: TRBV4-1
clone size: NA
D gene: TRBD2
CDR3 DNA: TGCGCCAGCAGCCTTACCTGGGCTAGCGGGAGGGGGTGGAATGAGCAGTTCTTC
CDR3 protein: CASSLTWASGRGWNEQFF

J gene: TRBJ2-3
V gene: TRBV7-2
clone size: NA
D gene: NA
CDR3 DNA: TGTGCCAGCAGCTCCCGTGGGAGGAGGGAGGAAGCGCAGTATTTT
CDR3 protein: CASSSRGRREEAQYF

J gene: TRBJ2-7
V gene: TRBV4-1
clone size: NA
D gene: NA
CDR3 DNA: TGCGCCAGCAGCCAAGATCCCCAGACAGGGAGGGAGCAGTACTTC
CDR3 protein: CASSQDPQTGREQYF

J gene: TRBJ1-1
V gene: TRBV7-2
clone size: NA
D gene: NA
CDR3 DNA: TGTGCCAGCAGCTTAGCAGGGGTGACTGAAGCTTTCTTT
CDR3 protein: CASSLAGVTEAFF

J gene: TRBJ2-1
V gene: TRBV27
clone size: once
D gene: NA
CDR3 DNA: TGTGCCAGCAAGGGGGACGACCACGGTAATGAGCAGTTCTTC
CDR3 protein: CASKGDDHGNEQFF

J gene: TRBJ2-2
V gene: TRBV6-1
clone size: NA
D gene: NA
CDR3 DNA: TGTGCCAGCAAGGGGACACCGAACACCGGGGAGCTGTTTTTT
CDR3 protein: CASKGTPNTGELFF

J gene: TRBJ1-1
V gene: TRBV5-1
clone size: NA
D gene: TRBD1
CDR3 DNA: TGCGCCAGCAGCAAAGACAGGGTCGAAGCTTTCTTT
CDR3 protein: CASSKDRVEAFF

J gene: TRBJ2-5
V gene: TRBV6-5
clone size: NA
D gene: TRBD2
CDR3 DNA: TGTGCCAGCAGCCACCCAATAGCGGGAGAAGAGACCCAGTACTTC
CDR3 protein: CASSHPIAGEETQYF